This T cell receptor (beta chain) was observed in a study of OX40 agonist ivuxolimab in advanced cancers. Study-wide context: The costimulatory receptor OX40 (CD134) was targeted by ivuxolimab, a fully human IgG2 agonistic monoclonal antibody. The paper describes the monotherapy dose-escalation part (N = 52 patients) of the phase I trial of ivuxolimab. Partial responses occurred in three dose-escalation patients: two with cutaneous melanoma and one with hepatocellular carcinoma. Intravenous ivuxolimab was administered to patients every 2 weeks at six dose levels: 0.01, 0.1, 0.3, 1.5, 3 and 10 mg/kg. Peripheral TCRbeta sequencing aimed to test whether ivuxolimab altered TCR sequence diversity and caused clonal T-cell expansion. Patients were allowed to have had prior anti-PD-1, anti-PD-L1 or anti-CTLA-4 therapy, and around 40% of the dose-escalation patients had previously received checkpoint inhibitors. In the dose-escalation cohort, 75% to 85% of patients were male, and the mean age was roughly 56 years with a range of roughly 20 to 79. Of the approximately 54 patients in dose escalation, about 20 had hepatocellular carcinoma, about 15 had melanoma, 9 had renal cell carcinoma and 9 had head and neck cancer. The investigation overall reported the following: At doses from 0.1 to 3.0 mg/kg, clonal expansion was seen in both CD4+ and CD8+ blood T cells between baseline and week 6. Partial responders in the 0.1-3.0 mg/kg groups had among the lowest normalized peripheral clonal expansion, especially among CD8+ T cells. The antigen specificity of the clonally expanded peripheral T cells was not determined. After ivuxolimab, more expanded clones were found on average in CD8+ T cells than in CD4+ T cells. Low levels of normalized T-cell clonal expansion were also seen in some patients who did not respond.

A note on this clone: What antigen it recognizes has not been identified. No base quality values were provided; no much bigger clone lies one nucleotide off.

Genomic DNA was isolated from the sorted cells so that the TCRbeta CDR3 region could be sequenced. TCRbeta CDR3 regions were sequenced using the immunoSEQ Assay. Drawn from immuneACCESS, this table holds only the in-frame rearrangements with V and J called that TCRdb kept. Clones are partly lost; checked studies trace under half to an unresolved V gene and leave the rest unexplained. This sample holds 60,000 to 90,000 clones; around 80% were observed only once. The ten largest clonotypes hold around 0.45% of the sample. Patients with a history of autoimmune disease or receiving systemic immunosuppression were excluded from the trial. Peripheral blood for TCR sequencing was collected from all dose cohorts at baseline, on cycle 4 day 1, and on cycle 7 day 1. Samples were obtained from an open-label, multicenter, first-in-human phase I dose-escalation trial of ivuxolimab. The trial enrolled adults with locally advanced or metastatic head and neck squamous cell, hepatocellular, melanoma or renal cell carcinoma. Before TCR sequencing, CD4+ and CD8+ T cells were separately sorted from peripheral blood.

The sequence was obtained from an adult with an advanced solid tumor such as melanoma, head and neck, liver or kidney cancer. The sample in question was CD4+ or CD8+ T cells sorted from blood, obtained in a trial of the OX40 agonist ivuxolimab.

The CDR3 protein: CATISGSGSYNEQFF. The DNA sequence is as follows: TGTGCCACTATTAGCGGGAGCGGTTCCTACAATGAGCAGTTCTTC. The chain is assembled from TRBV7-2 and TRBJ2-1, and 9 junctional nucleotides match TRBD2. Spanning cysteine to phenylalanine, the CDR3 consists of 15 amino acids. The only DNA kept is the CDR3, 45 bases in frame from the first base. Clipping removes 10 bases from V and 1 base from J, with 8 as the unmatched junction base count. The germline V gene yields SGHTA for CDR1 and FQGNSA for CDR2.